These 27 T cell receptor beta chains were sequenced from one sample in a study of CD8+CD57+ T cells in acquired aplastic anemia. Patients sequenced had flow cytometry evidence of CD8+CD57+ cell expansion. The study profiled TCR beta VDJ and CDR3 using genomic DNA as template. One entry per CDR3 protein results from TCRdb running MiXCR on the reads. The repertoire includes a few hundred thousand distinct CDR3 sequences, roughly 53% of them detected once, and approximately 1.2% sits in the top ten. Sequencing used sorted CD4+, CD8+, or CD8+CD57+ T cells (not recorded which) from PBMCs. The receptors originated from a human donor with aplastic anemia.

The chain links TRBV19 to TRBJ1-6, with no clear D. The CDR3 consists of 17 residues. Trimming cost V 0 bases and J 0 bases, with 9 bases left between them. Looked up from germline, CDR1 is LNHDA and CDR2 is SQIVND (reference sequence). Here the CDR3 DNA reads TGTGCCAGTAGTATAGAGAGATCCTACTCCTATAATTCACCCCTCCACTTT. Its translation is CASSIERSYSYNSPLHF.

This clonotype turned up a few times. At one boundary the junction diverges from the germline segment, which might be a read error. The chain is built from TRBV29-1 and TRBJ2-7, with D maybe TRBD1 (5 bases). CDR1 is SQVTM and CDR2 is ANQGSEA in the germline V gene. This CDR3 contains 11 residues. Written as DNA, the CDR3 is TGCAGCTCCGACACCGACAGCACCCACGGCTTC. Translation: CSSDTDSTHGF.

The V and J genes are TRBV12-5 and TRBJ2-1; 9 bases are a match to TRBD2. Per germline, CDR1 LGHNT and CDR2 FRNRAP. The CDR3 sequence is 15 residues long. V was clipped by 3 bases and J by 4 bases; unmatched bases: 4. The CDR3 here is CASGLGTSFYNEQFF. The CDR3 nucleotides are TGTGCTAGTGGTTTAGGGACTAGCTTTTACAATGAGCAGTTCTTC.

J is TRBJ1-1 and V is TRBV7-2, with 7 bases aligning to TRBD1. CDR1 and CDR2 (germline): SGHTA, FQGNSA. The CDR3 spans 14 residues. J was trimmed by 2 bases and V by 7 bases; bases with no gene match: 7. The CDR3 DNA is TGTGCCAGCAAGTCGGGGACAGCTAACACTGAAGCTTTCTTT. Its translation is CASKSGTANTEAFF.

This clonotype was recorded at least ten times. The genes are TRBV20-1 and TRBJ1-1; perhaps TRBD1 as D (5 bases). V gave up 1 base and J gave up 2 bases, with 11 bases separating them. The germline V gene has CDR1 DFQATT and CDR2 SNEGSKA (reference sequence). This CDR3 contains 14 residues. CDR3 in amino acids: CSARVGGVNTEAFF. The CDR3 coding sequence is TGCAGTGCTAGAGTTGGAGGGGTTAACACTGAAGCTTTCTTT.

The chain combines TRBV20-1 with TRBJ1-4; D perhaps matches TRBD1 (5 bases). CDR3 size: 12 residues. V shed 3 bases and J shed 6 bases, with 8 bases lying between them. Germline-derived CDR1 and CDR2 are DFQATT and SNEGSKA (reference sequence). In DNA, the CDR3 is TGCAGTGCTAGTGGACAAGATGAAAAACTGTTTTTT. Its protein product is CSASGQDEKLFF.

The chain combines TRBV20-1 with TRBJ2-6; D is ambiguous. Looked up from germline, CDR1 is DFQATT and CDR2 is SNEGSKA (reference sequence). This CDR3 region has 12 residues. With 6 bases removed from V and 2 bases from J, the gap between germline ends came to 5 bases. CDR3 sequence (DNA): TGCAGTGCCTCCCCTGGGGCCAACGTCCTGACTTTC. Amino acids: CSASPGANVLTF.

For the CDR3, the DNA is TGTGCCAGCAGTACGGGGTTTAGCAATCAGCCCCAGCATTTT. Its protein is CASSTGFSNQPQHF. The V and J genes are TRBV27 and TRBJ1-5; no clear D. Germline V lookup: CDR1 MNHEY, CDR2 SMNVEV (reference sequence). The ends were cut back, 5 bases at V and 0 bases at J, with 8 bases in the middle. The CDR3 extends over 14 amino acids.

Ten or more counts support this clonotype. This chain uses TRBV5-1 with TRBJ1-1, with 9 bases aligning to TRBD1. Trimming at V came to 5 bases and at J to 0 bases, leaving 2 bases not matched to a gene. CDR1 and CDR2 from the germline V gene are SGHRS and YFSETQ. The CDR3 consists of 14 residues. The CDR3 region is CASSRTGVNTEAFF. Here the CDR3 DNA reads TGCGCCAGCAGTAGGACAGGGGTGAACACTGAAGCTTTCTTT. The full variable domain, with the rest looked up from reference TRBV5-1 and TRBJ1-1, is KAGVTQTPRYLIKTRGQQVTLSCSPISGHRSVSWYQQTPGQGLQFLFEYFSETQRNKGNFPGRFSGRQFSNSRSEMNVSTLELGDSALYLCASSRTGVNTEAFFGQGTRLTVV.

This clonotype was observed at least ten times. The chain uses TRBV6-2 or TRBV6-3 and TRBJ1-6; D is ambiguous. V was trimmed by 2 bases and J by 0 bases, leaving 17 bases between them. CDR1 is MNHEY, CDR2 SVGEGT, per germline. The CDR3 totals 19 residues. In nucleotides, the CDR3 is TGTGCCAGCAGTTACCCCACCTGGGTCGCGAGCTCCTATAATTCACCCCTCCACTTT. As protein: CASSYPTWVASSYNSPLHF.

The rearrangement joins TRBV20-1 to TRBJ2-5; TRBD1 might be the D (5 bases). V lost 6 bases and J 0 bases, leaving 11 bases between the germline ends. Germline V gene data show CDR1 as DFQATT and CDR2 as SNEGSKA (reference sequence). This CDR3 contains 13 residues. CDR3 residues: CSAPDSHQETQYF. In nucleotides, the CDR3 is TGCAGTGCCCCCGACAGCCACCAAGAGACCCAGTACTTC.

The chain is built from TRBV7-8 and TRBJ2-7, with TRBD2 matching over 14 bases. The CDR3 loop spans 18 amino acids. Germline CDR1 and CDR2: SGHVS and FQNEAQ. J was trimmed by 3 bases and V by 1 base; bases with no gene match: 8. CDR3 loop: CASSLVTSGRGFYYEQYF. The CDR3 DNA reads as TGTGCCAGCAGCTTAGTGACTAGCGGGAGGGGTTTTTACTACGAGCAGTACTTC.

About this clonotype itself: Given the absence of the conserved phenylalanine or tryptophan at the CDR3 end, a read error is likely. The chain joins TRBV7-9 to TRBJ2-1; the D gene is possibly TRBD2 (6 bases). Germline assignment: CDR1 SEHNR and CDR2 FQNEAQ (reference sequence). Trimming stripped 5 bases from V and 6 bases from J, with 23 bases between. The CDR3 totals 17 residues. The CDR3 DNA is TGTGCCAGCAGCGCAATACGGGCGGAGGGCCTCGTCAATGAGCAGTTCCTC. Encoded protein: CASSAIRAEGLVNEQFL.

As to this clonotype: The CDR3 carries no conserved terminal phenylalanine or tryptophan, so it likely arises from a read error. This chain joins TRBV19 and TRBJ2-3, with D unclear. V was trimmed by 3 bases and J by 10 bases, leaving 14 bases between them. The germline V gene encodes CDR1 LNHDA and CDR2 SQIVND (reference sequence). The CDR3 loop spans 13 amino acids. The chain's CDR3 is CASSMGDSPAQYL. CDR3 in DNA: TGTGCCAGTAGTATGGGTGACTCCCCGGCGCAGTATCTT.

About this clonotype itself: The junction does not match germline at one end; this may be a read error. The chain links TRBV2 to TRBJ1-1; 7 bases agree with TRBD1. The CDR3 totals 13 residues. Germline V CDR1 and CDR2: SNHLY, FYNNEI. Here the CDR3 reads CASRGQHNTVAFF. In DNA form, the CDR3 reads TGTGCCAGCAGGGGACAGCATAACACTGTAGCTTTCTTT.

The chain is built from TRBV24-1 and TRBJ2-1; D tentatively fits TRBD1 or TRBD2 (5 bases each). Germline values: CDR1 KGHDR, CDR2 SFDVKD. Trimming shortened V by 1 base and J by 10 bases, and 7 bases separated the two germline ends. The CDR3 totals 12 residues. The DNA for the CDR3 is TGTGCCACCAGTGATTTCGGGGCAGAGCAGTTCTTC. Amino acid sequence: CATSDFGAEQFF.

Many counts were recorded for this clonotype. The chain has TRBV7-2 and TRBJ2-3; possibly TRBD2 for D (7 bases). Trimming stripped 7 bases from V and 0 bases from J, with 11 bases between. The CDR3 runs to 14 residues. Germline CDR1 is SGHTA and CDR2 is FQGNSA. The CDR3 DNA is TGTGCCAGCAAAGGGGGGGCGAGCACAGATACGCAGTATTTT. This translates into CASKGGASTDTQYF.

The chain uses TRBV12-3 or TRBV12-4 and TRBJ2-2; D might be TRBD2 (5 bases). V was clipped by 10 bases and J by 8 bases, with 8 bases between them. This CDR3 region has 10 residues. The chain's CDR3 is CANRRGELFF. In DNA, the CDR3 is TGTGCCAATAGGAGGGGGGAGCTGTTTTTT.

The chain combines TRBV9 with TRBJ1-1; no clear D gene. This CDR3 is built from 12 residues. CDR1 is SGDLS and CDR2 is YYNGEE in the germline V gene. V was shortened by 4 bases and J by 8 bases, with 12 bases between the two germline ends. CDR3 region: CASSPGGLEAFF. The CDR3, as DNA: TGTGCCAGCAGCCCGGGTGGTCTCGAAGCTTTCTTT.

The rearrangement links TRBV20-1 to TRBJ2-7; D is possibly TRBD1 (6 bases). Germline loops: CDR1 DFQATT, CDR2 SNEGSKA (reference sequence). The CDR3 runs to 13 residues. V was cut by 3 bases and J by 1 base, with 10 bases left in between. The CDR3 loop reads CSARRDRSYEQYF. In DNA form, the CDR3 reads TGCAGTGCTAGGAGAGACAGGTCCTACGAGCAGTACTTC.

This clonotype was detected once. The chain employs TRBV20-1 and TRBJ2-6; 8 nucleotides agree with TRBD1. The trim removed 5 bases at V and 15 bases at J, leaving 6 bases unmatched. The CDR3 sequence is 11 residues long. Germline loops: CDR1 DFQATT, CDR2 SNEGSKA (reference sequence). CDR3 in amino acids: CSALSDRGLTF. CDR3 DNA: TGCAGTGCTTTGTCCGACAGGGGCCTGACTTTC.

At least ten counts were recorded for this clonotype. The chain has TRBV12-3 or TRBV12-4 and TRBJ2-1; 10 bases match TRBD2. The CDR3 is 16 amino acids. Trimming removed 4 bases from V and 1 base from J; junction bases left unmatched: 4. CDR3 sequence reads: CASSSRTSGSYNEQFF. The CDR3 bases are TGTGCCAGCAGTTCAAGGACTAGCGGTTCCTACAATGAGCAGTTCTTC.

This clonotype was seen more than once but under ten times. The V call is TRBV20-1, the J call TRBJ2-7; no reliable D call. CDR1 and CDR2 from the germline V gene are DFQATT and SNEGSKA (reference sequence). The CDR3 runs to 13 residues. V shed 5 bases and J shed 3 bases, with 14 bases lying between them. In nucleotides, the CDR3 is TGCAGTGCTCTAAGGTCTACCAACTACGAGCAGTACTTC. As protein: CSALRSTNYEQYF.

The chain recombines TRBV19 with TRBJ2-1; TRBD2 matches 12 bases. This CDR3 is built from 15 residues. The germline V gene has CDR1 LNHDA and CDR2 SQIVND (reference sequence). J was trimmed by 0 bases and V by 10 bases; bases with no gene match: 4. The CDR3 DNA reads as TGTGCCACCCGACTAGCGGGAGTCTCCTACAATGAGCAGTTCTTC. It translates to CATRLAGVSYNEQFF.

The rearrangement joins TRBV27 to TRBJ1-1; the D gene is possibly TRBD1 (6 bases). The CDR3 has 15 amino acids. With 5 bases removed from V and 1 base from J, the gap between germline ends came to 14 bases. Germline V gene lookup returns CDR1 MNHEY and CDR2 SMNVEV (reference sequence). CDR3 in DNA: TGTGCCAGCAGTCTCCTCGGGGGGCCGAACACTGAAGCTTTCTTT. This gives the protein CASSLLGGPNTEAFF.

This chain links TRBV19 with TRBJ1-6; 8 nucleotides align to TRBD1. CDR1 is LNHDA and CDR2 is SQIVND in the germline V gene (reference sequence). J gave up 9 bases and V 10 bases, and 8 bases lay outside the gene matches. The CDR3 covers 13 residues. CDR3: CATKQGEGSPLHF. CDR3 coding DNA: TGTGCCACCAAACAGGGGGAGGGTTCACCCCTCCACTTT.

This clonotype has a count of ten or more. The chain combines TRBV6-1 with TRBJ2-3, with D perhaps TRBD1 (6 bases). Trimming left V 4 bases short and J 4 bases short, with 12 bases between. This CDR3 spans 14 amino acids. The germline V gene encodes CDR1 MNHNS and CDR2 SASEGT. The CDR3, as DNA: TGTGCCAGCAGTGGTGAGGGGGTCGCAGATACGCAGTATTTT. The encoded protein is CASSGEGVADTQYF.